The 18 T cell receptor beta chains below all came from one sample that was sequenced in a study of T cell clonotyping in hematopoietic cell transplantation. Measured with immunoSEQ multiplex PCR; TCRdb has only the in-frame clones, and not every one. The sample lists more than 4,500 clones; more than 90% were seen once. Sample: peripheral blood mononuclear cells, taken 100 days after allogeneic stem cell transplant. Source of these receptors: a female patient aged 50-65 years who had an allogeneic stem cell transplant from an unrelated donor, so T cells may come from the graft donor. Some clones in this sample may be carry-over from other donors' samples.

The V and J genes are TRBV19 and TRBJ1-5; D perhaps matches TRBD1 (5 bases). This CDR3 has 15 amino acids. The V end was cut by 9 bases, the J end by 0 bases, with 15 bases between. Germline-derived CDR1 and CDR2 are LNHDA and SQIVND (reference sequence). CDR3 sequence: CASHSGRDSNQPQHF. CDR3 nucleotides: TGTGCCAGCCATTCGGGACGGGATAGCAATCAGCCCCAGCATTTT.

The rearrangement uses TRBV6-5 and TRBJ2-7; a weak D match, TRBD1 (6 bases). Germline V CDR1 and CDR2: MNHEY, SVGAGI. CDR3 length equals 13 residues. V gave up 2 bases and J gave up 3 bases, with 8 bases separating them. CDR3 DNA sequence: TGTGCCAGCAGTTACCAGGGGCACTACGAGCAGTACTTC. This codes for CASSYQGHYEQYF.

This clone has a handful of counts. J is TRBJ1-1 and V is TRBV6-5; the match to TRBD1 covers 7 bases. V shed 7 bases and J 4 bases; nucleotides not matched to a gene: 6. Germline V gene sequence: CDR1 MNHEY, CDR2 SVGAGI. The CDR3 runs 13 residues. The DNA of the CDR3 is TGTGCCAGCAATCAACAGGGGTCCACTGAAGCTTTCTTT. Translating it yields CASNQQGSTEAFF.

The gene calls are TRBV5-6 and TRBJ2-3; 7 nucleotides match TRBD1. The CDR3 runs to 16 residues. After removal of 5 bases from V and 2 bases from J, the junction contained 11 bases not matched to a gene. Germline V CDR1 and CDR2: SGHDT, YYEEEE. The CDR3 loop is CASSYRGLGNTDTQYF. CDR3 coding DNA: TGTGCCAGCAGTTACAGGGGTTTAGGGAACACAGATACGCAGTATTTT.

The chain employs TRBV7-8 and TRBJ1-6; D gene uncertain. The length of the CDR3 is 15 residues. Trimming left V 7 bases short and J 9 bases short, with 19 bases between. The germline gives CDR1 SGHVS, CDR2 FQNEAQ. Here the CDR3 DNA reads TGTGCCAGCACCACTGGCCGCGGCGGTGGTTCACCCCTCCACTTT. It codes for CASTTGRGGGSPLHF. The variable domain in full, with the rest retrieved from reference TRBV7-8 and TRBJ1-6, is GAGVSQSPRYKVAKRGQDVALRCDPISGHVSLFWYQQALGQGPEFLTYFQNEAQLDKSGLPSDRFFAERPEGSVSTLKIQRTQQEDSAVYLCASTTGRGGGSPLHFGNGTRLTVT.

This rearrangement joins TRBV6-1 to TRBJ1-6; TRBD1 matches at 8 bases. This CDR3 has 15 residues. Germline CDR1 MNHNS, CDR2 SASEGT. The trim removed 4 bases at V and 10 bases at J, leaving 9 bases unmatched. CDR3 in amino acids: CASSAVLTGVSPLHF. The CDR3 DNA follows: TGTGCCAGCAGTGCCGTTCTGACAGGGGTATCACCCCTCCACTTT.

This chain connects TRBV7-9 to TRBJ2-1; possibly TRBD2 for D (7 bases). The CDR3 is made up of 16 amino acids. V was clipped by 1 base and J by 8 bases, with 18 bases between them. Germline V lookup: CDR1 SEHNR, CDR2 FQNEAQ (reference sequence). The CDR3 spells CASSLVGGGARHEQFF. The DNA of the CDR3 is TGTGCCAGCAGCTTAGTGGGTGGGGGGGCGCGCCATGAGCAGTTCTTC.

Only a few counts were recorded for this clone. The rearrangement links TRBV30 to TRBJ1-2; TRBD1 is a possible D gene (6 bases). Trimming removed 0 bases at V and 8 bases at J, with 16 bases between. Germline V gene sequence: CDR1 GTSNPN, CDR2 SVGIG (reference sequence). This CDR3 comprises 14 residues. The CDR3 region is CAWSVIRQVDGYTF. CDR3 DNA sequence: TGTGCCTGGAGTGTAATTCGACAGGTCGACGGCTACACCTTC.

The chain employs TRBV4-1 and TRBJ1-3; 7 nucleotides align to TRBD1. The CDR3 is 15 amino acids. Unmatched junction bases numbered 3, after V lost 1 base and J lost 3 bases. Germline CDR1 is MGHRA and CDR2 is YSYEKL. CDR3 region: CASSQGDRVGNTIYF. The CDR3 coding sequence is TGCGCCAGCAGCCAAGGAGACAGGGTTGGAAACACCATATATTTT.

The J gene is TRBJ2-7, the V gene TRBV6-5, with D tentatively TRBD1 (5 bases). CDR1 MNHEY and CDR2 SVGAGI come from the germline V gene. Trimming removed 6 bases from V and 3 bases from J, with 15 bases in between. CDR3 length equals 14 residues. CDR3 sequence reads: CASRPQGFGYEQYF. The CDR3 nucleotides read TGTGCCAGCAGACCCCAGGGTTTCGGCTACGAGCAGTACTTC.

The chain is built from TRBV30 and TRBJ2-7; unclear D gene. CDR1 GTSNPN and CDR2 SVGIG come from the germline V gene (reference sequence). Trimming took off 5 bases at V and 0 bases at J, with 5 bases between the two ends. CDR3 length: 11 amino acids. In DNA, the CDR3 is TGTGCCTGGCGGAGCTCCTACGAGCAGTACTTC. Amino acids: CAWRSSYEQYF.

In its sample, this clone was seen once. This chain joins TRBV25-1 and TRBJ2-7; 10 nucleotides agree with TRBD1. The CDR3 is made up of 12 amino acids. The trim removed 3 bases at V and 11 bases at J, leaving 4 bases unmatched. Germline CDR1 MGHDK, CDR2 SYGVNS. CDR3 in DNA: TGTGCCAGCAGTGAGGACAGGGGGTTAAAGTACTTC. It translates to CASSEDRGLKYF.

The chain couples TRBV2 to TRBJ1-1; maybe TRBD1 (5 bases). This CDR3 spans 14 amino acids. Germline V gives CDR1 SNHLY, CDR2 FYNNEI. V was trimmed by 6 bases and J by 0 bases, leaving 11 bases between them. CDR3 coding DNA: TGTGCCAGCAGATACAGGTTCATGAACACTGAAGCTTTCTTT. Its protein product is CASRYRFMNTEAFF.

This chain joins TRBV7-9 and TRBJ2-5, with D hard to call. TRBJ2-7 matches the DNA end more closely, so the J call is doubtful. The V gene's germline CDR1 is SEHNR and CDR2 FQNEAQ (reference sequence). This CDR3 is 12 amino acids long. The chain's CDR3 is CASASDSYEQYF. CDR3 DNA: TGTGCCAGCGCCTCCGACTCCTACGAGCAGTACTTC.

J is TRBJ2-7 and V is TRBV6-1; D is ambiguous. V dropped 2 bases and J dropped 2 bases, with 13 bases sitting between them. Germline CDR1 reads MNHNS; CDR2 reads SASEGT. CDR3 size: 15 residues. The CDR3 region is CASSEYHSLPYEQYF. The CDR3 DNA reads TGTGCCAGCAGTGAATACCACTCATTACCCTACGAGCAGTACTTC.

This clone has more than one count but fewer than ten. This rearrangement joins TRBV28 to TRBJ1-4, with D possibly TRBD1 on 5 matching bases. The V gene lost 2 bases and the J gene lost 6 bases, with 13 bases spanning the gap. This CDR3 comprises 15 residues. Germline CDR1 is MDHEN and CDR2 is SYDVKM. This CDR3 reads CASSLNSGMYEKLFF. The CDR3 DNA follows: TGTGCCAGCAGTTTAAATTCAGGGATGTATGAAAAACTGTTTTTT.

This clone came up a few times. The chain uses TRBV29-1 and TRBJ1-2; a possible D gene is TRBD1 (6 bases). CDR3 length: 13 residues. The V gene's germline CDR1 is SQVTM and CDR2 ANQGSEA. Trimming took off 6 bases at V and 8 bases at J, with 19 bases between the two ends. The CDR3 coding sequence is TGCAGCGTAGCCTCGCTAGGGGGGGGAGGCTACACCTTC. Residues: CSVASLGGGGYTF.

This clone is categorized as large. The chain's CDR3 is CASSPPQYNSPLHF. The DNA of the CDR3 is TGTGCCAGCAGCCCCCCCCAATATAATTCACCCCTCCACTTT. The V and J genes are TRBV7-3 and TRBJ1-6; D is undetermined. Germline CDR1 reads SGHTA; CDR2 reads FQGTGA. V was clipped by 5 bases and J by 4 bases, with 9 bases between them. The CDR3 extends over 14 amino acids.